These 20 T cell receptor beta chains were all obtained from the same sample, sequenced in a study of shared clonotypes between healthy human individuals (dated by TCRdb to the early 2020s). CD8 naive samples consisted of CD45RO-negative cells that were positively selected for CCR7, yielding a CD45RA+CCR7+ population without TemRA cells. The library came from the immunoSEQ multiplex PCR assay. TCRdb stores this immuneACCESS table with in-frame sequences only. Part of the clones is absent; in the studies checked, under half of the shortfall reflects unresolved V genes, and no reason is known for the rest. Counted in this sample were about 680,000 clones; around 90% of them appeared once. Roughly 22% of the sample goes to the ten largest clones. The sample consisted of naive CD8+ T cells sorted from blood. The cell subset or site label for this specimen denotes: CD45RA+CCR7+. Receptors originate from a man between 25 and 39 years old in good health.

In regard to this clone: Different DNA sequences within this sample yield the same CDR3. The CDR3 sequence is CASSPGQGAYEQYF. Written as DNA, the CDR3 is TGCGCCAGCAGTCCGGGACAGGGGGCCTACGAGCAGTACTTC. This chain links TRBV4-1 with TRBJ2-7; 11 bases fit TRBD1. The germline V gene encodes CDR1 MGHRA and CDR2 YSYEKL. The V and J ends lost 6 bases and 2 bases, in that order; junction bases with no gene match: 3. The CDR3 is 14 amino acids.

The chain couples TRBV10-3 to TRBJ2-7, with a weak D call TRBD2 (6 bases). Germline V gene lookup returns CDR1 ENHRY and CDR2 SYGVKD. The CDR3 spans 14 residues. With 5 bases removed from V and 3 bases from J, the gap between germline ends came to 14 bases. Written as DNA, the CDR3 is TGTGCCATCAGTACCGAGAGCGGGTTCTACGAGCAGTACTTC. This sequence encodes CAISTESGFYEQYF.

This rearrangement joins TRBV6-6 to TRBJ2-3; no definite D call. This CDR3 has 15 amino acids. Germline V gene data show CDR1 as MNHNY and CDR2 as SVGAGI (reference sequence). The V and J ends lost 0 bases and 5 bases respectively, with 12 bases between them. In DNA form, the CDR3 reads TGTGCCAGCAGTTACTCTATAGTAAGGATAGATACGCAGTATTTT. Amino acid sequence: CASSYSIVRIDTQYF.

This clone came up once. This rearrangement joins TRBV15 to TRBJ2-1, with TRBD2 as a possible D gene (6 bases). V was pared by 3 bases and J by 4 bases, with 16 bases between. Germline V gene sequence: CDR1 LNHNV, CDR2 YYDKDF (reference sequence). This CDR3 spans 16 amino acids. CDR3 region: CATSRERLGRYNEQFF. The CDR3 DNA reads TGTGCCACCAGCAGGGAGAGACTAGGCCGGTACAATGAGCAGTTCTTC. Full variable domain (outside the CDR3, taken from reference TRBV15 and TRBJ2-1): DAMVIQNPRYQVTQFGKPVTLSCSQTLNHNVMYWYQQKSSQAPKLLFHYYDKDFNNEADTPDNFQSRRPNTSFCFLDIRSPGLGDTAMYLCATSRERLGRYNEQFFGPGTRLTVL.

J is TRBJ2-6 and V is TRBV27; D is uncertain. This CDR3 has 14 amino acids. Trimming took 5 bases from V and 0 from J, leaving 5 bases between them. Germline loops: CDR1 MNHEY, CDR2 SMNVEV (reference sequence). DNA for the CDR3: TGTGCCAGCAGTGCATTCTCTGGGGCCAACGTCCTGACTTTC. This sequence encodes CASSAFSGANVLTF.

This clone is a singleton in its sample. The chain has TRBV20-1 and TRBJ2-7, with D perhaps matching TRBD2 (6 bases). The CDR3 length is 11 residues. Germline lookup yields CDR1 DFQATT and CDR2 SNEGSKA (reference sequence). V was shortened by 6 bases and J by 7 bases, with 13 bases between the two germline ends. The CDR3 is CSATTSTEQYF. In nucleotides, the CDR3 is TGCAGTGCCACGACTAGTACGGAGCAGTACTTC.

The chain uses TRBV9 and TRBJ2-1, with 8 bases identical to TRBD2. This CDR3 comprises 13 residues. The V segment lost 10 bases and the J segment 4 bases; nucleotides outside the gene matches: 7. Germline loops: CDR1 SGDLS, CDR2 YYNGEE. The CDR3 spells CASGGPVYNEQFF. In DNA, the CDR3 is TGTGCCTCGGGAGGGCCGGTTTACAATGAGCAGTTCTTC.

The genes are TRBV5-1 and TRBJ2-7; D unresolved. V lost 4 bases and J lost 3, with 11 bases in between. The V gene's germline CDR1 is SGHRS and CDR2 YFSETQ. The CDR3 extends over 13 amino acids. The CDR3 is CASSRNLGYEQYF. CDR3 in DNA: TGCGCCAGCAGCCGGAACCTAGGCTACGAGCAGTACTTC.

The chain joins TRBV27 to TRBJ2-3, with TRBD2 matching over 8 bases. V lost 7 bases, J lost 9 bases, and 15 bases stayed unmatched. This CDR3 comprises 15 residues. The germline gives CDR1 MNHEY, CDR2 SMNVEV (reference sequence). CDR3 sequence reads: CASTQTGTRGRTQYF. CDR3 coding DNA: TGTGCCAGCACCCAAACCGGGACTAGAGGAAGAACGCAGTATTTT.

DNA of the CDR3: TGTGCCAGTAGTTTTTCGGCAGGCAATCAGCCCCAGCATTTT. Amino acid sequence: CASSFSAGNQPQHF. The chain employs TRBV19 and TRBJ1-5; D gene ambiguous. Trimming stripped 5 bases from V and 2 bases from J, with 10 bases between. The CDR3 contains 14 residues. Germline values: CDR1 LNHDA, CDR2 SQIVND (reference sequence).

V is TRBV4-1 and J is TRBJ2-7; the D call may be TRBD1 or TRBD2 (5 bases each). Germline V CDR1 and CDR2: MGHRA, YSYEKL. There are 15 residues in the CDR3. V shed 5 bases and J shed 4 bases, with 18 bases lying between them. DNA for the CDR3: TGCGCCAGCAGCGCACACGATAGGGGAGTTTACGAGCAGTACTTC. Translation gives CASSAHDRGVYEQYF.

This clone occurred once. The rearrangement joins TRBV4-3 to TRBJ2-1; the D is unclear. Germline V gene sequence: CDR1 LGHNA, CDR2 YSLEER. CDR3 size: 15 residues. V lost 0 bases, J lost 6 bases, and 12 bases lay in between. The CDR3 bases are TGCGCCAGCAGCCAAGACTTAGGGCAAATCAATGAGCAGTTCTTC. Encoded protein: CASSQDLGQINEQFF.

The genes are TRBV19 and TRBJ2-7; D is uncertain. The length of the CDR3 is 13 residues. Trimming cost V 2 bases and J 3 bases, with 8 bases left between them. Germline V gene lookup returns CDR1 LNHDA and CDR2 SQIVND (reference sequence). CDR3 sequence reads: CASSISAIYEQYF. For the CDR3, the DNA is TGTGCCAGTAGTATATCAGCGATCTACGAGCAGTACTTC.

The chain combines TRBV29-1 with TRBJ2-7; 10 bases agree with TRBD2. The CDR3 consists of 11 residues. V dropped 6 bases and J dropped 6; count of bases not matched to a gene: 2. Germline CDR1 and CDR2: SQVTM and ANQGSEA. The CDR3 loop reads CSVWTSGEQYF. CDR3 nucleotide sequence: TGCAGCGTATGGACTAGCGGCGAGCAGTACTTC.

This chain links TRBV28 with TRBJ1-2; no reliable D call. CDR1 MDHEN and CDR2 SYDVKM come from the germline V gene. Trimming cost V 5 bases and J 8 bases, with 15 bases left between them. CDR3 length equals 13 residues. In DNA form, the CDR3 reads TGTGCCAGCAGTCCCCGACATACCCGCGGCTACACCTTC. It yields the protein CASSPRHTRGYTF.

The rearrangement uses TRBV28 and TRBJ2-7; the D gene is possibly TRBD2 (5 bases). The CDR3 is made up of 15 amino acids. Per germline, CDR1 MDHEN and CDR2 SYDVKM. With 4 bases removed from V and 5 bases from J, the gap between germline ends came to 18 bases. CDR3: CASSSPLGSHDEQYF. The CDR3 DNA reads TGTGCCAGCAGTTCGCCGCTAGGGAGTCACGACGAGCAGTACTTC.

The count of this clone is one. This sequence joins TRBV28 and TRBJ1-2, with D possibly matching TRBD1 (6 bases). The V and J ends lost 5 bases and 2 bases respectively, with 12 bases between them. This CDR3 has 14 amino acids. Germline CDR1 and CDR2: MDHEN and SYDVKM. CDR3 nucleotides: TGTGCCAGCAGTACCTTCAGGGGAAACTATGGCTACACCTTC. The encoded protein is CASSTFRGNYGYTF.

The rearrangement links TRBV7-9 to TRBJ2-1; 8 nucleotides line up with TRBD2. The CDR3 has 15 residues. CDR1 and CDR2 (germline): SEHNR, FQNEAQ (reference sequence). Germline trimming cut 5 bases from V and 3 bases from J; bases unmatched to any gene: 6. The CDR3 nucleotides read TGTGCCAGCAGCCAAAGCGGGAGTTTCTACAATGAGCAGTTCTTC. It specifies CASSQSGSFYNEQFF.

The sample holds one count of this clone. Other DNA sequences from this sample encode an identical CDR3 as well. The CDR3 region is CASSPTVNTEAFF. The CDR3 region has the DNA TGTGCCAGCAGTCCGACAGTGAACACTGAAGCTTTCTTT. The genes are TRBV28 and TRBJ1-1, with D maybe TRBD1 (5 bases). Between the trimmed V and J ends, which lost 5 bases and 0 bases, there was a span of 7 bases. Germline V lookup: CDR1 MDHEN, CDR2 SYDVKM. CDR3 length: 13 amino acids.

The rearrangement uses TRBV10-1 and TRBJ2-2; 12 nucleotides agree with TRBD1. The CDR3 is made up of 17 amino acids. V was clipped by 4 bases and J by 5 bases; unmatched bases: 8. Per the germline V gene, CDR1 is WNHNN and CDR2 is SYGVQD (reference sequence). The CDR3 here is CASSARGTGGDTGELFF. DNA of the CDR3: TGCGCCAGCAGTGCACGGGGGACAGGGGGCGATACCGGGGAGCTGTTTTTT.